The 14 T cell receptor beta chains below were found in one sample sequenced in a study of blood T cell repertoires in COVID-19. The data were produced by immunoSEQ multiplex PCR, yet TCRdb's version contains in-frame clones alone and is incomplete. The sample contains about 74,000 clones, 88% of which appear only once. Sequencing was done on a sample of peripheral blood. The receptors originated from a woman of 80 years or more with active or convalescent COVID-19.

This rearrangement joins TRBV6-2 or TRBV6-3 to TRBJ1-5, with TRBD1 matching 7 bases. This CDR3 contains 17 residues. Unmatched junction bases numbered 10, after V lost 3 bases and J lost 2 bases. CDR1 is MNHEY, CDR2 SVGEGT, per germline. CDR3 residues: CASSYNGRQGRNQPQHF. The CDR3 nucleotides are TGTGCCAGCAGTTATAACGGTCGACAGGGCCGCAATCAGCCCCAGCATTTT.

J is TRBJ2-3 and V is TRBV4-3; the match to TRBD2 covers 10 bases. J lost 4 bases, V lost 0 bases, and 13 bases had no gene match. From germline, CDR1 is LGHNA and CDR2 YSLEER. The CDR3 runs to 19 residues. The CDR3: CASSQDNVRASGSADTQYF. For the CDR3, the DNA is TGCGCCAGCAGCCAAGATAATGTTAGGGCTAGCGGGAGCGCAGATACGCAGTATTTT.

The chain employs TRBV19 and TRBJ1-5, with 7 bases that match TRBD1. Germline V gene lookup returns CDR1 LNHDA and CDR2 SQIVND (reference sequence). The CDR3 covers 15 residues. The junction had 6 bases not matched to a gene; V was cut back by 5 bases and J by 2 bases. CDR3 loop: CASSPTGQGNQPQHF. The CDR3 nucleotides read TGTGCCAGTAGTCCCACCGGACAGGGCAATCAGCCCCAGCATTTT.

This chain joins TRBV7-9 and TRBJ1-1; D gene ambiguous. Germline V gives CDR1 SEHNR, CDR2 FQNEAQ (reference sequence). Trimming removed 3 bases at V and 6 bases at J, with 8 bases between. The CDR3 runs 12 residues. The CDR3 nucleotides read TGTGCCAGCAGCTTTTCTCTAGCTGAAGCTTTCTTT. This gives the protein CASSFSLAEAFF. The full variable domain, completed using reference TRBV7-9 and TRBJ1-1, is DTGVSQNPRHKITKRGQNVTFRCDPISEHNRLYWYRQTLGQGPEFLTYFQNEAQLEKSRLLSDRFSAERPKGSFSTLEIQRTEQGDSAMYLCASSFSLAEAFFGQGTRLTVV.

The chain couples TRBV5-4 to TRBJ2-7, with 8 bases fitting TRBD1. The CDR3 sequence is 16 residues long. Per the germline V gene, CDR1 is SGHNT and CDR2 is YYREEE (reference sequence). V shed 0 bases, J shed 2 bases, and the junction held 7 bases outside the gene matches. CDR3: CASSLALTGAAYEQYF. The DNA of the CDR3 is TGTGCCAGCAGCTTGGCCTTGACAGGGGCGGCCTACGAGCAGTACTTC.

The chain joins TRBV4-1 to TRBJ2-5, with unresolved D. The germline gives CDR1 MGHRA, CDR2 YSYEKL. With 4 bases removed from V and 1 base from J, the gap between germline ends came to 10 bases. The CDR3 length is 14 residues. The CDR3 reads CASSRRRLQETQYF. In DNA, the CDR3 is TGCGCCAGCAGCCGCCGGCGACTCCAAGAGACCCAGTACTTC.

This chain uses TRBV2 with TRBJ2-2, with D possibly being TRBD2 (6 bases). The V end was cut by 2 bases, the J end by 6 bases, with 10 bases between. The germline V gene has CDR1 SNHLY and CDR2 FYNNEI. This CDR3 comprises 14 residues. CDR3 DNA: TGTGCCAGCAGTGAACTAAGGGACTCCGGGGAGCTGTTTTTT. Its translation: CASSELRDSGELFF. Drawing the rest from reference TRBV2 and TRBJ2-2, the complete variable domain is EPEVTQTPSHQVTQMGQEVILRCVPISNHLYFYWYRQILGQKVEFLVSFYNNEISEKSEIFDDQFSVERPDGSNFTLKIRSTKLEDSAMYFCASSELRDSGELFFGEGSRLTVL.

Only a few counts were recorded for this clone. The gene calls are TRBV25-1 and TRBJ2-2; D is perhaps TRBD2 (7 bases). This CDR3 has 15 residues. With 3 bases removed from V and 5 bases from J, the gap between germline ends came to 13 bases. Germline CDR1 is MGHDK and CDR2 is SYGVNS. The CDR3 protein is CASSDYREGTGELFF. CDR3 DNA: TGTGCCAGCAGTGACTACAGGGAGGGGACCGGGGAGCTGTTTTTT.

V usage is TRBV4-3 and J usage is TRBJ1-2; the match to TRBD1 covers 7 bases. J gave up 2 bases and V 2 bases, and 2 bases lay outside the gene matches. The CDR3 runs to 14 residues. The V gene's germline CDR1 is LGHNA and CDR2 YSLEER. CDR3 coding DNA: TGCGCCAGCAGCCAATCGACAGGGAACTATGGCTACACCTTC. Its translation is CASSQSTGNYGYTF.

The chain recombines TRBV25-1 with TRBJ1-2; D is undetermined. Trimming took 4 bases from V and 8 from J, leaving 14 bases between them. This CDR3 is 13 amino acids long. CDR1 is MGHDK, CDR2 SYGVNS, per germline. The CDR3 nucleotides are TGTGCCAGCAGTGTGGACTTTATAAGCGGCTACACCTTC. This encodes CASSVDFISGYTF.

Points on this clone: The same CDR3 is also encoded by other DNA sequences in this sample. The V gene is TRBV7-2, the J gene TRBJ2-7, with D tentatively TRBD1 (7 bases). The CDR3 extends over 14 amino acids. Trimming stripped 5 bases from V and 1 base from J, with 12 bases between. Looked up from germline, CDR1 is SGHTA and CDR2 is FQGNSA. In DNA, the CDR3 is TGTGCCAGCAGCGCGCGGGACAGTTCCTACGAGCAGTACTTC. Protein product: CASSARDSSYEQYF.

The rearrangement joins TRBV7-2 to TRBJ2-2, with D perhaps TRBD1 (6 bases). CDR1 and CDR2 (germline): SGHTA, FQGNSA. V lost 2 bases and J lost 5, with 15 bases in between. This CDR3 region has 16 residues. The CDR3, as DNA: TGTGCCAGCAGCTTAAGGCGGCAGGGGTCGACCGGGGAGCTGTTTTTT. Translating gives CASSLRRQGSTGELFF.

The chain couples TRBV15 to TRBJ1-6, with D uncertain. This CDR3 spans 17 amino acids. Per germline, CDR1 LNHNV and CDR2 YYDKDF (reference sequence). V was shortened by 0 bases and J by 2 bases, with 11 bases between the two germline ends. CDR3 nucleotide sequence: TGTGCCACCAGCAGAGACACTTCGGCGGCCTATAATTCACCCCTCCACTTT. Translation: CATSRDTSAAYNSPLHF. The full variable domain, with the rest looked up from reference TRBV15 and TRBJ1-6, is DAMVIQNPRYQVTQFGKPVTLSCSQTLNHNVMYWYQQKSSQAPKLLFHYYDKDFNNEADTPDNFQSRRPNTSFCFLDIRSPGLGDTAMYLCATSRDTSAAYNSPLHFGNGTRLTVT.

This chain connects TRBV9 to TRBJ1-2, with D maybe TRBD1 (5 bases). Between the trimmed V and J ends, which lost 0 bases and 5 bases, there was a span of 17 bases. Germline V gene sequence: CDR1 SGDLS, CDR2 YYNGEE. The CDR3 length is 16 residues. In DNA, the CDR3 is TGTGCCAGCAGCGTAGTACCCCAGGGCTTCGTATATGGCTACACCTTC. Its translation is CASSVVPQGFVYGYTF.